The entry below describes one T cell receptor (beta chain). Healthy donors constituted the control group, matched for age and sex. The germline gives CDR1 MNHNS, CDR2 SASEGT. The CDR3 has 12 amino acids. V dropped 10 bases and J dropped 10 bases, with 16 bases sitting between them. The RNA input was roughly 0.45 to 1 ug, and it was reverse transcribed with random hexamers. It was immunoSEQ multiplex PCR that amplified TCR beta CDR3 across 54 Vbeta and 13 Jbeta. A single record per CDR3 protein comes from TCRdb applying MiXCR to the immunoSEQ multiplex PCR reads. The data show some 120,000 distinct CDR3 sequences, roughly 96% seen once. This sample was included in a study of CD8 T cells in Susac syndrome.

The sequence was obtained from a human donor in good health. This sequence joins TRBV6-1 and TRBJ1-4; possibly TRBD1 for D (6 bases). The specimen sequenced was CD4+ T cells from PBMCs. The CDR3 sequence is CATRGVGGKLFF. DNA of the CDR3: TGTGCCACCAGGGGAGTAGGCGGAAAACTGTTTTTT.